The present entry profiles one T cell receptor beta chain with its context. What it recognizes is unknown. Researchers ran the PCR with 60 Vbeta and 13 Jbeta primers. Here immunoSEQ multiplex PCR was the method, and the copy in TCRdb shows in-frame clones only, minus some. The data contain more than 140,000 clones, 60% to 80% of them singletons. The data stem from a study of cytomegalovirus exposure and HLA in healthy donors. General study findings and limits: Cytomegalovirus association was assigned to 170 or so TCR beta chains.

This receptor was identified in a male donor in good health and CMV-seronegative. The sequenced sample consisted of PBMCs.

The CDR3 coding sequence is TGTGCCAGCAGTTACACTACGGACACTGAAGCTTTCTTT. This translates into CASSYTTDTEAFF. The chain links TRBV6-5 to TRBJ1-1; no firm D call. CDR3 length: 13 amino acids. Deletions cut 2 bases from V and 3 bases from J, with 7 bases between. Germline values: CDR1 MNHEY, CDR2 SVGAGI.